Listed below are T cell receptor beta chains from one sample, sequenced in a study of vaccination effects on CD4 cells after COVID-19. The assay was immunoSEQ multiplex PCR, and TCRdb's table has in-frame clones only and misses some. The sample includes 20,000 or so clones, 60% to 80% of them seen just once. These receptors are not linked to any known antigen. The sample here was CD4+ T cells from PBMCs cultured with SARS-CoV-2 spike peptides, taken before COVID-19 vaccination. The receptors shown here come from a human donor who had a prior SARS-CoV-2 infection. The CDR3 runs from the conserved cysteine through the conserved F or W. The D gene is left open where the match is weak. The size field is filled for only some rows; it gives once, few, many or a size class.

TRBD1 - TRBJ2-3 TRBV29-1 TGCAGCGTATGGGACAGAAGTACCACAGATACGCAGTATTTT CSVWDRSTTDTQYF
TRBD1 - TRBJ1-2 TRBV6-1 TGTGCCAGCAGTGAATTTGGCGACAGGGGGCGGTATTTTATCTATGGCTACACCTTC CASSEFGDRGRYFIYGYTF
TRBD2 few TRBJ2-5 TRBV7-2 TGTGCCAGCAGCTTAGGTAGCGGGGAGACCCAGTACTTC CASSLGSGETQYF
TRBD1 - TRBJ2-3 TRBV5-1 TGCGCCAGCAGCTTCAGACAGGGGAGAGGAGATACGCAGTATTTT CASSFRQGRGDTQYF
- - TRBJ2-7 TRBV2 TGTGCCAAGGGACTCTCCCCCTACGAGCAGTACTTC CAKGLSPYEQYF
TRBD1 once TRBJ2-5 TRBV18 TGTGCCAGCTCGCCGGGACAGCAAGAGACCCAGTACTTC CASSPGQQETQYF
TRBD2 - TRBJ2-1 TRBV7-8 TGTGCCAGCAGCGCCATTACTAGCGGGAACAATGAGCAGTTCTTC CASSAITSGNNEQFF
- - TRBJ2-2 TRBV5-6 TGTGCCAGCAGCCGCACATGGCAGAACACCGGGGAGCTGTTTTTT CASSRTWQNTGELFF
- - TRBJ2-5 TRBV5-1 TGCGCCAGCAGCTTGGAGGCTCGGGGGTGGGAGACCCAGTACTTC CASSLEARGWETQYF
TRBD2 few TRBJ2-2 TRBV19 TGTGCCAGTAGTCTCAGCGGGAGGGCCGGCCCCGGGGAGCTGTTTTTT CASSLSGRAGPGELFF
- - TRBJ1-3 TRBV9 TGTGCCAGCAGCGTAGCCAGGGCTGGAAACACCATATATTTT CASSVARAGNTIYF
- - TRBJ1-4 TRBV27 TGTGCCAGCAGTCCCCAACAGGGAAGTGGTGCAAAACTGTTTTTT CASSPQQGSGAKLFF
- - TRBJ2-2 TRBV5-5 TGTGCCAGCAGCGAACGGGAAGGGGTCACCGGGGAGCTGTTTTTT CASSEREGVTGELFF
- - TRBJ2-3 TRBV4-1 TGCGCCAGCAGCCAGGTACTAGCAAAGCAGCCCCATGGGCAGTATTTT CASSQVLAKQPHGQYF
- - TRBJ1-1 TRBV4-2 TGTGCCAGCAGCCCTTTAAGTGGACAGAAAGAAGCTTTCTTT CASSPLSGQKEAFF
- - TRBJ2-5 TRBV6-5 TGTGCCAGCAGTTACGGATCTTTTAGCCAAGAGACCCAGTACTTC CASSYGSFSQETQYF
- - TRBJ1-4 TRBV3-1/TRBV3-2 TGTGCCAGCAGCCAGGAATCCAACCAGGGCGAAAAACTGTTTTTT CASSQESNQGEKLFF
- - TRBJ1-4 TRBV30 TGTGCCTGGAACAGGGATCGGACTGAAAAACTGTTTTTT CAWNRDRTEKLFF
- - TRBJ1-6 TRBV6-5 TGTGCCAGCAGTTCTGGACCCTATAATTCACCCCTCCACTTT CASSSGPYNSPLHF
TRBD2 - TRBJ2-3 TRBV6-5 TGTGCCAGCAGTCTAGCGGGGACTAACACAGATACGCAGTATTTT CASSLAGTNTDTQYF
- few TRBJ2-5 TRBV7-2 TGTGCCAGCAGCCCACAGGTGGATGAGACCCAGTACTTC CASSPQVDETQYF
TRBD2 once TRBJ2-3 TRBV5-4 TGTGCCAGCAGCTTGACTAGCGCAAGCACAGATACGCAGTATTTT CASSLTSASTDTQYF
- - TRBJ2-7 TRBV4-3 TGCGCCAGCAGCCCCGACCCCGACAGCTACGAGCAGTACTTC CASSPDPDSYEQYF
- - TRBJ1-1 TRBV7-9 TGTGCCAGCAGCCCACAAGGGGGGGCAGGGGCTTTCTTT CASSPQGGAGAFF
TRBD2 - TRBJ2-3 TRBV11-2 TGTGCCAGCAGCGTATCTAGCGGGGCTAGCACAGATACGCAGTATTTT CASSVSSGASTDTQYF
TRBD2 - TRBJ2-1 TRBV7-8 TGTGCCAGCAGCTCCGGACTAGCGGGAGCACAAGAGCAGTTCTTC CASSSGLAGAQEQFF
- - TRBJ2-7 TRBV7-2 TGTGCCAGCAGCCGGGACCTGTCCTACGAGCAGTACTTC CASSRDLSYEQYF
- once TRBJ2-7 TRBV7-9 TGTGCCAGCAGCCCGGGGGGCGGGATTGCCTACGAGCAGTACTTC CASSPGGGIAYEQYF
TRBD2 - TRBJ2-3 TRBV5-4 TGTGCCAGCAGCAGAACTAGCGATCTCACAGATACGCAGTATTTT CASSRTSDLTDTQYF
TRBD2 - TRBJ2-5 TRBV6-2/TRBV6-3 TGTGCCAGCAGTTACTCGAGGCAGGGACTAGATCAAGAGACCCAGTACTTC CASSYSRQGLDQETQYF
TRBD2 - TRBJ2-3 TRBV29-1 TGCAGCGTTGAGGAAGCGGGGACGCAGTATTTT CSVEEAGTQYF
TRBD2 - TRBJ2-1 TRBV19 TGTGCCAGTAGTATCCAGCGGACTAGAGGAAGTCAGTTCTTC CASSIQRTRGSQFF
TRBD1 - TRBJ1-2 TRBV20-1 TGCAGTGCGTGGGACAGGGAAGGCTACACCTTC CSAWDREGYTF
TRBD1 - TRBJ2-7 TRBV7-3 TGTGCCAGCAGCTTAGGGACAGGGAGCTCCTACGAGCAGTACTTC CASSLGTGSSYEQYF
- - TRBJ1-4 TRBV18 TGTGCCAGCTCACCACCATCCCGGCAGGAAAAACTGTTTTTT CASSPPSRQEKLFF
- - TRBJ1-5 TRBV6-5 TGTGCCAGCACAGGGAGTTGGCAGCCCCAGCATTTT CASTGSWQPQHF
- few TRBJ1-2 TRBV2 TGTGCCAGCGCCAGGGGTTCGGACTATGGCTACACCTTC CASARGSDYGYTF
TRBD2 - TRBJ2-3 TRBV11-3 TGTGCCAGCAGCTTTGGGACTAGCGGGAGTTACACAGATACGCAGTATTTT CASSFGTSGSYTDTQYF
TRBD1 few TRBJ1-3 TRBV2 TGTGCCAGCAGTTTACAGGGGCCGGGAAACACCATATATTTT CASSLQGPGNTIYF
TRBD1 - TRBJ1-5 TRBV19 TGTGCCAGTAGGCCAGCCCCAGGGGGTCCCTATAGCAATCAGCCCCAGCATTTT CASRPAPGGPYSNQPQHF
- - TRBJ1-2 TRBV7-9 TGTGCCAGCAGCTTGGTTGGCTACTATGGCTACACCTTC CASSLVGYYGYTF
- few TRBJ1-6 TRBV5-4 TGTGCCAGCAGCTTGGTTCCGGGGGGGAATTCACCCCTCCACTTT CASSLVPGGNSPLHF
- - TRBJ2-1 TRBV15 TGTGCCACCAGCAGAGATTCGCTCCGGGCCTTAACCTACAATGAGCAGTTCTTC CATSRDSLRALTYNEQFF
- - TRBJ1-4 TRBV18 TGTGCCAGCTCGCAGACCCGACCGAACTCAAATGAAAAACTGTTTTTT CASSQTRPNSNEKLFF
- - TRBJ1-1 TRBV29-1 TGCAGCGCCCTCACGCAGGCGAACACTGAAGCTTTCTTT CSALTQANTEAFF
- once TRBJ2-3 TRBV18 TGTGCCAGCTCACCACTACCCCGACATTCATCCATCACAGATACGCAGTATTTT CASSPLPRHSSITDTQYF
TRBD2 - TRBJ2-1 TRBV28 TGTGCCAGCAGAACTAGCGACGTCTACAATGAGCAGTTCTTC CASRTSDVYNEQFF
- few TRBJ1-1 TRBV13 TGTGCCAGCAGCTTAAAGTTTTGGGGGGACACTGAAGCTTTCTTT CASSLKFWGDTEAFF
- - TRBJ2-2 TRBV6-6 TGTGCCAGCAGTTACTCGGGTGAGGGAAACACCGGGGAGCTGTTTTTT CASSYSGEGNTGELFF
- - TRBJ1-1 TRBV5-4 TGTGCCAGCAGTTCGGCCGGGAGGCGGGCTGAAGCTTTCTTT CASSSAGRRAEAFF
- few TRBJ1-6 TRBV7-3 TGTGCCAGCAGCTTATCAGGGTACGATTCACCCCTCCACTTT CASSLSGYDSPLHF
- - TRBJ2-5 TRBV24-1 TGTGCCACCAGTGATCCCGGACGGGGTCAAGAGACCCAGTACTTC CATSDPGRGQETQYF